Listed here are 27 T cell receptor beta chains from one sample, sequenced in a study of cytomegalovirus exposure and HLA in healthy donors (dated by TCRdb to about 2017). The library was generated by the immunoSEQ multiplex PCR assay. The multiplex PCR relied on a mix of 60 forward primers for TCR Vbeta segments and 13 reverse primers for TCR Jbeta segments. This is the immuneACCESS table as TCRdb keeps it, with only in-frame sequences that have V and J called. A part of the clones is gone; compared with another copy, unresolved V genes explain less than half, and the rest is unexplained. This sample is represented by 100,000 or so clones; around three quarters of them were singletons. The ten largest make up 4.1% of the sample. The specimen sequenced was PBMCs. The receptors were gathered from a female donor in good health and CMV-seropositive.

The chain couples TRBV7-2 to TRBJ2-7; D is perhaps TRBD2 (5 bases). The V and J ends lost 5 bases and 3 bases respectively, with 14 bases between them. This CDR3 contains 14 residues. Germline values: CDR1 SGHTA, CDR2 FQGNSA. The CDR3 nucleotides read TGTGCCAGCAGCCCACGGCGGGCAATCTACGAGCAGTACTTC. Translation: CASSPRRAIYEQYF.

The chain couples TRBV7-2 to TRBJ2-3; TRBD2 aligns across 10 bases. Germline V lookup: CDR1 SGHTA, CDR2 FQGNSA. V gave up 1 base and J gave up 1 base; unmatched junction bases: 2. CDR3 length: 16 residues. The CDR3 is CASSLVGTSGTDTQYF. The CDR3 coding sequence is TGTGCCAGCAGCTTAGTGGGGACTAGCGGCACAGATACGCAGTATTTT.

This clone occurred once. The chain uses TRBV6-5 and TRBJ2-7; TRBD1 matches 7 bases. Trimming cost V 7 bases and J 3 bases; bases outside gene matches: 6. CDR1 and CDR2 (germline): MNHEY, SVGAGI. The CDR3 contains 13 residues. CDR3 sequence reads: CASTTGSNYEQYF. CDR3 DNA: TGTGCCAGCACGACAGGGAGCAACTACGAGCAGTACTTC.

CDR3: CASSPDRDTYEQYF. CDR3 sequence (DNA): TGTGCCAGCAGCCCGGACAGGGATACCTACGAGCAGTACTTC. The J gene is TRBJ2-5, the V gene TRBV7-2; 8 bases match TRBD1. The DNA matches TRBJ2-7 better at its end, which makes the J call doubtful. The CDR3 is 14 amino acids. Germline loops: CDR1 SGHTA, CDR2 FQGNSA.

The chain employs TRBV7-6 and TRBJ2-2; D might be TRBD1 (6 bases). The CDR3 loop spans 17 amino acids. Germline loops: CDR1 SGHVS, CDR2 FNYEAQ. Trimming shortened V by 1 base and J by 4 bases, and 16 bases separated the two germline ends. The CDR3 is CASSLGFREGGTGELFF. Here the CDR3 DNA reads TGTGCCAGCAGCTTAGGTTTCCGGGAAGGGGGCACCGGGGAGCTGTTTTTT.

The V call is TRBV6-6, the J call TRBJ2-5, with 7 nucleotides matching TRBD2. The junction had 6 bases not matched to a gene; V was cut back by 4 bases and J by 4 bases. This CDR3 comprises 14 residues. CDR1 is MNHNY, CDR2 SVGAGI, per germline (reference sequence). CDR3 sequence: CASSLGGMGETQYF. The CDR3 DNA sequence: TGTGCCAGCAGTTTGGGGGGGATGGGAGAGACCCAGTACTTC.

The J gene is TRBJ2-5, the V gene TRBV27; 8 bases are shared with TRBD1. V shed 6 bases and J 2 bases; nucleotides not matched to a gene: 8. The germline CDR1 and CDR2 sequences are MNHEY and SMNVEV (reference sequence). CDR3 length: 15 residues. The CDR3 coding sequence is TGTGCCAGCAGCCCAGGGGGCGCGGGGCAAGAGACCCAGTACTTC. Amino acids: CASSPGGAGQETQYF.

The rearrangement links TRBV30 to TRBJ1-1; D not certain. CDR3 length: 11 residues. Per the germline V gene, CDR1 is GTSNPN and CDR2 is SVGIG (reference sequence). V was cut by 4 bases and J by 1 base, with 4 bases left in between. CDR3 sequence (DNA): TGTGCCTGGATGGCGAACACTGAAGCTTTCTTT. As protein: CAWMANTEAFF.

A note on this clone: Sequence at one end of the junction differs from germline and may be a read error. V is TRBV14 and J is TRBJ1-2, with D perhaps TRBD1 (5 bases). Germline CDR1 SGHDN, CDR2 FVKESK. The CDR3 has 14 residues. The CDR3 sequence: CASRRTRSNSGYTF. The DNA of the CDR3 is TGTGCCAGCCGACGGACACGGTCAAACTCTGGCTACACCTTC.

The rearrangement links TRBV25-1 to TRBJ1-2; possible D gene TRBD1, 6 bases. Germline V gives CDR1 MGHDK, CDR2 SYGVNS. CDR3 size: 11 residues. Trimming took off 8 bases at V and 11 bases at J, with 15 bases between the two ends. CDR3 sequence reads: CASATGRRYTF. CDR3 bases: TGTGCCAGCGCAACAGGGCGGCGGTACACCTTC.

J is TRBJ2-7 and V is TRBV5-4; D remains ambiguous. The length of the CDR3 is 12 residues. Per germline, CDR1 SGHNT and CDR2 YYREEE (reference sequence). V lost 3 bases and J lost 2, with 6 bases in between. The CDR3 DNA reads as TGTGCCAGCAGCTACTACACCTACGAGCAGTACTTC. It codes for CASSYYTYEQYF. Combining the CDR3 with reference TRBV5-4 and TRBJ2-7 gives the whole variable domain ETGVTQSPTHLIKTRGQQVTLRCSSQSGHNTVSWYQQALGQGPQFIFQYYREEENGRGNFPPRFSGLQFPNYSSELNVNALELDDSALYLCASSYYTYEQYFGPGTRLTVT.

The chain links TRBV20-1 to TRBJ1-5; no clear D gene. This CDR3 has 11 residues. Germline CDR1 and CDR2: DFQATT and SNEGSKA (reference sequence). Trimming left V 0 bases short and J 7 bases short, with 4 bases between. The CDR3: CSAREGQPQHF. The CDR3 nucleotides are TGCAGTGCTAGAGAGGGCCAGCCCCAGCATTTT.

A word on this clone: At one end the junction does not follow the germline gene, possibly because of a read error. The rearrangement uses TRBV9 and TRBJ1-3; D possibly corresponds to TRBD1 (6 bases). There are 16 residues in the CDR3. Per the germline V gene, CDR1 is SGDLS and CDR2 is YYNGEE. CDR3 sequence: CVSSVDSQISGNTIYF. The CDR3 DNA reads TGTGTCAGCAGCGTGGACAGTCAAATCTCTGGAAACACCATATATTTT.

The chain recombines TRBV7-2 with TRBJ2-7, with a weak D call TRBD1 (5 bases). CDR1 SGHTA and CDR2 FQGNSA come from the germline V gene. V was trimmed by 2 bases and J by 6 bases, leaving 11 bases between them. CDR3 length equals 13 residues. CDR3 coding DNA: TGTGCCAGCAGCTTACCCAGGGTAGGCGAGCAGTACTTC. Translating gives CASSLPRVGEQYF.

The chain combines TRBV5-1 with TRBJ2-7; 7 bases map to TRBD1. The V and J ends lost 4 bases and 4 bases, in that order; junction bases with no gene match: 8. CDR1 is SGHRS and CDR2 is YFSETQ in the germline V gene. The CDR3 totals 14 residues. Written as DNA, the CDR3 is TGCGCCAGCAGCCCTGGACAGGTCCTTTACGAGCAGTACTTC. The encoded protein is CASSPGQVLYEQYF.

V usage is TRBV6-1 and J usage is TRBJ1-1; D call uncertain. Germline loops: CDR1 MNHNS, CDR2 SASEGT. Trimming pared 8 bases from V and 0 bases from J, leaving 16 bases between. CDR3 length: 15 residues. CDR3 in DNA: TGTGCCAGCGTTTACAGTTCCTTCATGAACACTGAAGCTTTCTTT. It encodes CASVYSSFMNTEAFF.

CDR3 nucleotides: TGTGCCAGCAGCTTTAAGCTCGGAGGAGCCAGCGAGCAGTACTTC. This gives the protein CASSFKLGGASEQYF. The chain is built from TRBV11-2 and TRBJ2-7, with a tentative D call TRBD2 (5 bases). This CDR3 spans 15 amino acids. V lost 3 bases, J lost 6 bases, and 18 bases lay in between. Germline values: CDR1 SGHAT, CDR2 FQNNGV.

The CDR3 region has the DNA TGTGCCAGCAGCGTGTTTCTAGCGGGAGGGAACAATGAGCAGTTCTTC. Translating gives CASSVFLAGGNNEQFF. The chain joins TRBV5-6 to TRBJ2-1; 12 bases are shared with TRBD2. Germline assignment: CDR1 SGHDT and CDR2 YYEEEE. V shed 4 bases and J 5 bases; nucleotides not matched to a gene: 7. CDR3 length: 16 residues.

The CDR3, as DNA: TGTGCCAGCAGCAAGATCGGACAGGGAGGAAACACCATATATTTT. It yields the protein CASSKIGQGGNTIYF. The gene calls are TRBV7-9 and TRBJ1-3; 8 bases align to TRBD1. V was clipped by 5 bases and J by 4 bases; unmatched bases: 7. From germline, CDR1 is SEHNR and CDR2 FQNEAQ (reference sequence). This CDR3 has 15 amino acids.

The gene calls are TRBV7-9 and TRBJ1-6; 8 nucleotides agree with TRBD1. The CDR3 is made up of 15 amino acids. The germline gives CDR1 SEHNR, CDR2 FQNEAQ (reference sequence). The ends lost 5 bases at V and 8 bases at J; junction bases unmatched: 8. The CDR3 is CASSQMTGAYSPLHF. CDR3 bases: TGTGCCAGCAGCCAAATGACAGGGGCCTATTCACCCCTCCACTTT.

The V and J genes are TRBV10-1 and TRBJ2-7; 8 bases map to TRBD1. After removal of 0 bases from V and 5 bases from J, the junction contained 6 bases not matched to a gene. In germline, CDR1 is WNHNN, CDR2 SYGVQD (reference sequence). CDR3 length: 15 amino acids. CDR3 protein: CASSESGTGLNEQYF. CDR3 DNA: TGCGCCAGCAGTGAGTCCGGGACAGGCCTAAACGAGCAGTACTTC.

V usage is TRBV25-1 and J usage is TRBJ2-7, with 8 bases that match TRBD1. V shed 4 bases and J 2 bases; nucleotides not matched to a gene: 7. CDR1 is MGHDK and CDR2 is SYGVNS in the germline V gene. The CDR3 totals 15 residues. The CDR3 spells CASSGTGTGTYEQYF. In nucleotides, the CDR3 is TGTGCCAGCAGTGGGACCGGGACAGGAACCTACGAGCAGTACTTC.

The chain couples TRBV28 to TRBJ1-4, with D possibly being TRBD1 (5 bases). The germline V gene encodes CDR1 MDHEN and CDR2 SYDVKM. The CDR3 runs to 14 residues. The V end was cut by 6 bases, the J end by 5 bases, with 13 bases between. This chain's CDR3 is CASSPNRPNEKLFF. CDR3 coding DNA: TGTGCCAGCAGCCCCAACAGGCCCAATGAAAAACTGTTTTTT.

The J gene is TRBJ1-5, the V gene TRBV19; TRBD1 aligns across 8 bases. Looked up from germline, CDR1 is LNHDA and CDR2 is SQIVND (reference sequence). Unmatched junction bases numbered 11, after V lost 10 bases and J lost 3 bases. The CDR3 is 15 amino acids. CDR3 in amino acids: CATKGDRSTNQPQHF. The CDR3, as DNA: TGTGCCACTAAGGGGGACAGGAGTACCAATCAGCCCCAGCATTTT.

The chain carries TRBV27 and TRBJ2-1; 8 bases are shared with TRBD2. Germline values: CDR1 MNHEY, CDR2 SMNVEV (reference sequence). J gave up 10 bases and V 6 bases, and 14 bases lay outside the gene matches. The CDR3 is made up of 15 amino acids. CDR3 in DNA: TGTGCCAGCAGATGGGGAGGACTAGCCCTTCAAGAGCAGTTCTTC. It translates to CASRWGGLALQEQFF.

This clone was recorded only once. This chain connects TRBV4-3 to TRBJ1-2, with no clear D. The CDR3 is 14 amino acids. V shed 3 bases and J shed 2 bases, with 10 bases lying between them. The V gene's germline CDR1 is LGHNA and CDR2 YSLEER. This chain's CDR3 is CASSQRAANYGYTF. CDR3 DNA: TGCGCCAGCAGCCAGAGGGCAGCCAACTATGGCTACACCTTC.

The chain joins TRBV18 to TRBJ2-3; TRBD2 aligns across 7 bases. This CDR3 spans 16 amino acids. Germline CDR1 reads KGHSH; CDR2 reads LQKENI. Trimming at V came to 3 bases and at J to 2 bases, leaving 8 bases not matched to a gene. The CDR3 here is CASSPRGELNTDTQYF. CDR3 coding DNA: TGTGCCAGCTCACCCCGGGGGGAACTTAACACAGATACGCAGTATTTT. Using reference TRBV18 and TRBJ2-3 for the parts outside the CDR3, the full variable domain is NAGVMQNPRHLVRRRGQEARLRCSPMKGHSHVYWYRQLPEEGLKFMVYLQKENIIDESGMPKERFSAEFPKEGPSILRIQQVVRGDSAAYFCASSPRGELNTDTQYFGPGTRLTVL.